Presented here are 32 T cell receptor beta chains from one specimen sequenced in a study of blood T cell repertoires in COVID-19. The method was immunoSEQ multiplex PCR; TCRdb's version includes in-frame clones alone and lacks a portion of them. There are 150,000 to 200,000 clones in the sample; roughly 89% occur only once, and 0.62% lies in the top ten. The sample was peripheral blood. The receptors were sampled from a man aged 45-60 years with acute or convalescent COVID-19.

The CDR3 sequence: CASSFPGQGAIGELFF. CDR3 nucleotide sequence: TGTGCCAGCAGTTTTCCGGGACAGGGGGCGATCGGGGAGCTGTTTTTT. The gene calls are TRBV28 and TRBJ2-2; 12 bases fit TRBD1. Germline CDR1 is MDHEN and CDR2 is SYDVKM. The J segment lost 7 bases and the V segment lost 3 bases, leaving 6 bases of the junction unmatched. This CDR3 region has 16 residues.

This clone has more than one count but fewer than ten. The chain has TRBV4-1 and TRBJ2-1, with D possibly matching TRBD1 (6 bases). The CDR3 consists of 16 residues. The germline V gene has CDR1 MGHRA and CDR2 YSYEKL. Trimming pared 0 bases from V and 3 bases from J, leaving 12 bases between. As DNA, the CDR3 is TGCGCCAGCAGCCAAGATACCGGACAGAGCTACAATGAGCAGTTCTTC. This codes for CASSQDTGQSYNEQFF.

V and J are TRBV18 and TRBJ2-1, with D unclear. V dropped 3 bases and J dropped 7 bases, with 16 bases sitting between them. The CDR3 covers 15 residues. The germline V gene encodes CDR1 KGHSH and CDR2 LQKENI. CDR3 sequence: CASSPYGPQVNEQFF. The CDR3 DNA is TGTGCCAGCTCACCCTATGGGCCCCAGGTAAATGAGCAGTTCTTC.

The V gene is TRBV4-1, the J gene TRBJ1-3; tentatively, D is TRBD1 (6 bases). Trimming pared 2 bases from V and 0 bases from J, leaving 11 bases between. In germline, CDR1 is MGHRA, CDR2 YSYEKL. The CDR3 spans 16 residues. Written as DNA, the CDR3 is TGCGCCAGCAGCCAACCGGGACACTTCTCTGGAAACACCATATATTTT. Translated: CASSQPGHFSGNTIYF.

The chain is built from TRBV7-9 and TRBJ1-4; 7 bases match TRBD1. V lost 5 bases to trimming and J lost 4 bases; unmatched junction nucleotides: 4. Looked up from germline, CDR1 is SEHNR and CDR2 is FQNEAQ (reference sequence). The CDR3 loop spans 14 amino acids. Written as DNA, the CDR3 is TGTGCCAGCAGCATAGGGGGCGTTAATGAAAAACTGTTTTTT. Protein sequence: CASSIGGVNEKLFF.

The chain recombines TRBV5-6 with TRBJ1-5, with 7 positions matching TRBD1. The CDR3 length is 13 residues. Germline CDR1 is SGHDT and CDR2 is YYEEEE. V trimming: 5 bases; J trimming: 7 bases; junction bases outside the gene matches: 6. The CDR3 coding sequence is TGTGCCAGCAGTCGACAGGGAGAACAGCCCCAGCATTTT. This sequence encodes CASSRQGEQPQHF.

The sample holds a few counts of this clone. This chain joins TRBV29-1 and TRBJ2-7; 9 nucleotides line up with TRBD1. Germline assignment: CDR1 SQVTM and CDR2 ANQGSEA. CDR3 size: 14 residues. After removal of 8 bases from V and 0 bases from J, the junction contained 8 bases not matched to a gene. This CDR3 is CSHLRQGDSYEQYV. For the CDR3, the DNA is TGCAGCCACCTGCGACAGGGGGACTCCTACGAGCAGTACGTC.

The chain uses TRBV20-1 and TRBJ1-1; D gene ambiguous. Trimming shortened V by 6 bases and J by 4 bases, and 9 bases separated the two germline ends. CDR1 DFQATT and CDR2 SNEGSKA come from the germline V gene (reference sequence). This CDR3 has 11 amino acids. CDR3 DNA: TGCAGTGCGGGTCGGGGCACTGAAGCTTTCTTT. Translated: CSAGRGTEAFF.

This clone was counted a single time. The rearrangement links TRBV10-3 to TRBJ2-5, with TRBD1 matching over 11 bases. Germline V gives CDR1 ENHRY, CDR2 SYGVKD. The CDR3 has 14 amino acids. V trimming: 6 bases; J trimming: 4 bases; junction bases outside the gene matches: 4. CDR3 loop: CAIRKGQGAETQYF. As DNA, the CDR3 is TGTGCCATCAGGAAAGGACAGGGGGCAGAGACCCAGTACTTC.

The chain recombines TRBV28 with TRBJ1-6; unclear D gene. This CDR3 has 15 residues. Germline CDR1 and CDR2: MDHEN and SYDVKM. V was trimmed by 3 bases and J by 9 bases, leaving 15 bases between them. The CDR3 nucleotides read TGTGCCAGCAGTTTTGACGATCGAGGGATTTCACCCCTCCACTTT. Translation gives CASSFDDRGISPLHF.

The chain couples TRBV6-4 to TRBJ2-3; TRBD1 matches 7 bases. Germline V gives CDR1 MRHNA, CDR2 SNTAGT. This CDR3 comprises 13 residues. The V segment lost 5 bases and the J segment 3 bases; nucleotides outside the gene matches: 2. The CDR3 loop is CASSSTGTDTQYF. As DNA, the CDR3 is TGTGCCAGCAGTTCGACAGGGACAGATACGCAGTATTTT.

This clone was seen only once. The chain uses TRBV5-6 and TRBJ1-6; D unresolved. The V and J ends lost 4 bases and 0 bases respectively, with 5 bases between them. Per germline, CDR1 SGHDT and CDR2 YYEEEE. The CDR3 spans 14 residues. The CDR3 reads CASSRGSYNSPLHF. CDR3 nucleotide sequence: TGTGCCAGCAGCCGCGGCTCCTATAATTCACCCCTCCACTTT. Together with reference TRBV5-6 and TRBJ1-6, the CDR3 gives the full variable domain: DAGVTQSPTHLIKTRGQQVTLRCSPKSGHDTVSWYQQALGQGPQFIFQYYEEEERQRGNFPDRFSGHQFPNYSSELNVNALLLGDSALYLCASSRGSYNSPLHFGNGTRLTVT.

V gene TRBV5-1 combines with J gene TRBJ1-6; 10 bases are shared with TRBD1. V lost 0 bases, J lost 7 bases, and 4 bases stayed unmatched. The CDR3 consists of 16 residues. Looked up from germline, CDR1 is SGHRS and CDR2 is YFSETQ. CDR3 in amino acids: CASSLGGTGANSPLHF. The CDR3 DNA follows: TGCGCCAGCAGCTTGGGGGGGACAGGGGCAAATTCACCCCTCCACTTT. The full variable domain, with the rest looked up from reference TRBV5-1 and TRBJ1-6, is KAGVTQTPRYLIKTRGQQVTLSCSPISGHRSVSWYQQTPGQGLQFLFEYFSETQRNKGNFPGRFSGRQFSNSRSEMNVSTLELGDSALYLCASSLGGTGANSPLHFGNGTRLTVT.

Comments on this clone: The junction departs from germline at one end; a sequencing error may be responsible. V gene TRBV9 combines with J gene TRBJ2-7; 9 bases fit TRBD2. Germline CDR1 and CDR2: SGDLS and YYNGEE. This CDR3 region has 12 residues. CDR3 nucleotide sequence: TGTGCCTGCAGGACTAGCGACTACGAGCAGTACTTC. This translates into CACRTSDYEQYF. Based on the CDR3 plus reference TRBV9 and TRBJ2-7, the full variable domain is DSGVTQTPKHLITATGQRVTLRCSPRSGDLSVYWYQQSLDQGLQFLIQYYNGEERAKGNILERFSAQQFPDLHSELNLSSLELGDSALYFCACRTSDYEQYFGPGTRLTVT.

The V call is TRBV6-6, the J call TRBJ1-4; 8 nucleotides align to TRBD1. The germline V gene encodes CDR1 MNHNY and CDR2 SVGAGI (reference sequence). The CDR3 spans 15 residues. Trimming removed 8 bases from V and 0 bases from J; junction bases left unmatched: 5. The chain's CDR3 is CASSGQGTTNEKLFF. CDR3 nucleotides: TGTGCCAGCTCAGGACAGGGCACAACTAATGAAAAACTGTTTTTT.

The chain joins TRBV18 to TRBJ1-5; 8 bases are a match to TRBD1. Unmatched junction bases numbered 6, after V lost 3 bases and J lost 5 bases. There are 15 residues in the CDR3. Germline V gene lookup returns CDR1 KGHSH and CDR2 LQKENI. Here the CDR3 DNA reads TGTGCCAGCTCACCCCAGGGGGCGCGGGATCAGCCCCAGCATTTT. As protein: CASSPQGARDQPQHF.

CDR3 in DNA: TGTGCCAGCAGCGTAGTCCCGACAGGGCCCACCGGGGAGCTGTTTTTT. This gives the protein CASSVVPTGPTGELFF. The rearrangement joins TRBV9 to TRBJ2-2, with 7 bases aligning to TRBD1. Unmatched junction bases numbered 6, after V lost 0 bases and J lost 4 bases. CDR1 is SGDLS, CDR2 YYNGEE, per germline. CDR3 length equals 16 residues.

This clone occurred once. The rearrangement joins TRBV7-6 to TRBJ1-6, with a weak D call TRBD1 (6 bases). The ends were cut back, 5 bases at V and 10 bases at J, with 15 bases in the middle. Germline V gene sequence: CDR1 SGHVS, CDR2 FNYEAQ. The CDR3 covers 14 residues. Written as DNA, the CDR3 is TGTGCCAGCAGCCTAGAGGGGGTAGAATCACCCCTCCACTTT. It codes for CASSLEGVESPLHF.

The rearrangement links TRBV7-6 to TRBJ1-1; 8 positions agree with TRBD1. The CDR3 is made up of 13 amino acids. V trimming: 4 bases; J trimming: 3 bases; junction bases outside the gene matches: 1. The germline V gene encodes CDR1 SGHVS and CDR2 FNYEAQ. The DNA of the CDR3 is TGTGCCAGCAGCTCGGACAGGGACACTGAAGCTTTCTTT. This gives the protein CASSSDRDTEAFF.

This clone was recorded once. The J gene is TRBJ2-1, the V gene TRBV19; D is perhaps TRBD2 (5 bases). The ends were cut back, 9 bases at V and 0 bases at J, with 12 bases in the middle. The CDR3 contains 14 residues. CDR1 and CDR2 from the germline V gene are LNHDA and SQIVND (reference sequence). The chain's CDR3 is CASRGLSSYNEQFF. CDR3 sequence (DNA): TGTGCCAGCCGGGGTCTCAGCTCCTACAATGAGCAGTTCTTC.

V gene TRBV7-7 combines with J gene TRBJ2-2; tentatively, D is TRBD1 (5 bases). With 1 base removed from V and 7 bases from J, the gap between germline ends came to 7 bases. The germline gives CDR1 SSHAT, CDR2 FNYEAQ (reference sequence). The CDR3 has 13 residues. This CDR3 is CASSLGGGGELFF. The DNA for the CDR3 is TGTGCCAGCAGCTTAGGGGGCGGCGGGGAGCTGTTTTTT.

V is TRBV24-1 and J is TRBJ1-5, with D uncertain. Germline V gives CDR1 KGHDR, CDR2 SFDVKD. Between the trimmed V and J ends, which lost 3 bases and 9 bases, there was a span of 14 bases. The CDR3 spans 14 residues. The CDR3 DNA follows: TGTGCCACCAGTGATACCGACAACCATGGGCCCCAGCATTTT. It specifies CATSDTDNHGPQHF.

This clone was picked up a small number of times. This chain links TRBV6-5 with TRBJ1-1; 8 nucleotides align to TRBD1. CDR1 and CDR2 from the germline V gene are MNHEY and SVGAGI. V was clipped by 2 bases and J by 4 bases; unmatched bases: 6. The CDR3 has 15 amino acids. This CDR3 is CASSYTRTGLTEAFF. CDR3 bases: TGTGCCAGCAGTTACACCCGGACAGGGCTCACTGAAGCTTTCTTT.

The V gene is TRBV29-1, the J gene TRBJ2-5; possible D gene TRBD2, 7 bases. The germline V gene encodes CDR1 SQVTM and CDR2 ANQGSEA. Trimming stripped 6 bases from V and 5 bases from J, with 25 bases between. The CDR3 loop spans 16 amino acids. The chain's CDR3 is CSVVLLRGGVGETQYF. CDR3 DNA: TGCAGCGTCGTACTGCTTAGGGGGGGCGTCGGGGAGACCCAGTACTTC.

Only one count was recorded for this clone. The V and J genes are TRBV3-1 (or the pseudogene TRBV3-2) and TRBJ2-5; D not certain. V was pared by 2 bases and J by 5 bases, with 18 bases between. The V gene's germline CDR1 is LGHDT and CDR2 YNNKEL (reference sequence). The length of the CDR3 is 16 residues. In nucleotides, the CDR3 is TGTGCCAGCAGCCAATTCCCTCCCACTTCGGTGGAGACCCAGTACTTC. Residues: CASSQFPPTSVETQYF.

The count of this clone is one. The V gene is TRBV19, the J gene TRBJ1-6; no reliable D call. Germline V gives CDR1 LNHDA, CDR2 SQIVND (reference sequence). V was clipped by 6 bases and J by 7 bases, with 16 bases between them. The CDR3 length is 15 residues. The CDR3 spells CASSPLGEENSPLHF. CDR3 nucleotide sequence: TGTGCCAGTAGCCCCCTCGGGGAAGAGAATTCACCCCTCCACTTT.

This chain connects TRBV2 to TRBJ2-4; weak D call: TRBD1 (7 bases). The CDR3 loop spans 15 amino acids. Trimming cost V 6 bases and J 9 bases, with 21 bases left between them. Germline CDR1 SNHLY, CDR2 FYNNEI. The CDR3 nucleotides are TGTGCCAGCAGAAATCTAAGTCCGCAGGGGGGCATTCAGTACTTC. This translates into CASRNLSPQGGIQYF.

About this clone: Additional DNA sequences in this sample encode the identical CDR3. V is TRBV4-1 and J is TRBJ2-7; 7 bases match TRBD1. In germline, CDR1 is MGHRA, CDR2 YSYEKL. With 4 bases clipped from V and 2 bases from J, the junction kept 5 bases outside the gene matches. CDR3 length: 14 residues. CDR3 sequence (DNA): TGCGCCAGCAGCCCTAGACAGGGTACCTACGAGCAGTACGTC. It is translated as CASSPRQGTYEQYV.

The gene calls are TRBV2 and TRBJ1-5; TRBD1 aligns across 7 bases. With V trimmed by 6 bases and J by 3 bases, 5 bases remained unmatched. Per germline, CDR1 SNHLY and CDR2 FYNNEI. The CDR3 is 14 residues long. The DNA of the CDR3 is TGTGCCAGCAGCGACAGGGCCATCAATCAGCCCCAGCATTTT. Translating it yields CASSDRAINQPQHF.

The CDR3 loop is CASSQRLLAGETQYF. In DNA form, the CDR3 reads TGTGCCAGCAGTCAACGCCTACTAGCGGGGGAGACCCAGTACTTC. V and J are TRBV6-2 or TRBV6-3 and TRBJ2-5; 10 bases fit TRBD2. Trimming removed 5 bases from V and 5 bases from J; junction bases left unmatched: 8. The CDR3 runs 15 residues. Germline V gene sequence: CDR1 MNHEY, CDR2 SVGEGT.

The CDR3 DNA follows: TGTGCCAGTAGACTCGGGACAGTGTCAGGTCAGCCCCAGCATTTT. It encodes CASRLGTVSGQPQHF. The chain links TRBV19 to TRBJ1-5; 7 bases are shared with TRBD1. J gave up 6 bases and V 6 bases, and 11 bases lay outside the gene matches. Per the germline V gene, CDR1 is LNHDA and CDR2 is SQIVND (reference sequence). This CDR3 is 15 amino acids long.

This clone was counted once. The chain employs TRBV27 and TRBJ1-3; TRBD1 might be the D (5 bases). Per germline, CDR1 MNHEY and CDR2 SMNVEV (reference sequence). V gave up 5 bases and J gave up 4 bases, with 9 bases separating them. The CDR3 has 13 residues. As DNA, the CDR3 is TGTGCCAGCAGTCAGACAGACGGAAACACCATATATTTT. Encoded protein: CASSQTDGNTIYF.